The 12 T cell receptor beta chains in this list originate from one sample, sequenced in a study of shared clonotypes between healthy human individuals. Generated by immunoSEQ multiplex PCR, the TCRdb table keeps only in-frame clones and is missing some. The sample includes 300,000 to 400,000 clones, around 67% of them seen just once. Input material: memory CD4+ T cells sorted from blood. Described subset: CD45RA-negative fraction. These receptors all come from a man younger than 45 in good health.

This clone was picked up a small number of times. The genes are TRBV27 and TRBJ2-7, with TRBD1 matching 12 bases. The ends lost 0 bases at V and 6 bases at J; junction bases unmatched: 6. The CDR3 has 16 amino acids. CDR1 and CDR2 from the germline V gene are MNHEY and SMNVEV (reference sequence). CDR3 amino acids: CASSLSGTGGPGEQYF. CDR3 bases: TGTGCCAGCAGTTTATCTGGGACAGGGGGCCCAGGCGAGCAGTACTTC.

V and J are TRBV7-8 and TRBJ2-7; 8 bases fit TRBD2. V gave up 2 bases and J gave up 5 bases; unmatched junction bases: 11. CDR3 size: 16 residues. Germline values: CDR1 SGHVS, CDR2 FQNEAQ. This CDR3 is CASSLRPKAGEHEQYF. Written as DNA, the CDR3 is TGTGCCAGCAGCTTAAGGCCCAAAGCGGGAGAGCACGAGCAGTACTTC.

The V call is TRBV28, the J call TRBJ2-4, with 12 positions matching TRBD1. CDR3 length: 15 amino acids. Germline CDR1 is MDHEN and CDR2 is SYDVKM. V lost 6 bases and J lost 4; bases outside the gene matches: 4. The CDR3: CASRGQGAGKNIQYF. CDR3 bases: TGTGCCAGCAGGGGACAGGGGGCAGGGAAAAACATTCAGTACTTC.

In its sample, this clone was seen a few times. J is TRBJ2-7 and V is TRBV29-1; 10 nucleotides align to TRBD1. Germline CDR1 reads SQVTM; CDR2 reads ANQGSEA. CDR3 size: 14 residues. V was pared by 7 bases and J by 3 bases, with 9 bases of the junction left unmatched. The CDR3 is CSAGQGMGSYEQYF. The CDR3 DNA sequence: TGCAGCGCGGGACAGGGGATGGGCAGCTACGAGCAGTACTTC.

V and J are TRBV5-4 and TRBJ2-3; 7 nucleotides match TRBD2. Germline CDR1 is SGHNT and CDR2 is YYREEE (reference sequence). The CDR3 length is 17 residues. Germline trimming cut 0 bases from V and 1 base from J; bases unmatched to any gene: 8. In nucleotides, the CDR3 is TGTGCCAGCAGCTTGGCGCGCGGGAGTTCGGGCACAGATACGCAGTATTTT. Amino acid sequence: CASSLARGSSGTDTQYF.

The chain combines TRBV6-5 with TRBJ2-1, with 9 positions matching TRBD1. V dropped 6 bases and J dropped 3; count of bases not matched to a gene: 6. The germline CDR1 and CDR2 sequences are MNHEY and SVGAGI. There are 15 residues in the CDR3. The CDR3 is CASSKGQGGYNEQFF. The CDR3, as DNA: TGTGCCAGCAGCAAGGGACAGGGAGGCTACAATGAGCAGTTCTTC.

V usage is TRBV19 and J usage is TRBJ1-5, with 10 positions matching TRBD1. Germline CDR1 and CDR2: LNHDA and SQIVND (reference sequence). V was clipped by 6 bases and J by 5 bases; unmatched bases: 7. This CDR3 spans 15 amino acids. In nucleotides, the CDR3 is TGTGCCAGTAGCGCCGGGACAGGGGTAGATCAGCCCCAGCATTTT. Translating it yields CASSAGTGVDQPQHF.

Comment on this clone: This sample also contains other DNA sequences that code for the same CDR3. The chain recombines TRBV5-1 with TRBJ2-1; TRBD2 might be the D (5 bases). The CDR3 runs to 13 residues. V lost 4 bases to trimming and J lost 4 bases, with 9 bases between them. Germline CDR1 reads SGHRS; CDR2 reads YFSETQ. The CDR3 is CASSRDLYNEQFF. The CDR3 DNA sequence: TGCGCCAGCAGCCGGGATCTATACAATGAGCAGTTCTTC.

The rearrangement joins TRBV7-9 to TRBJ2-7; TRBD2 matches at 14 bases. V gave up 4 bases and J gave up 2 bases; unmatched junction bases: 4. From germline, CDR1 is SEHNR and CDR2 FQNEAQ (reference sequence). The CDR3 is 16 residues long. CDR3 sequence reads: CASSSGTSGSPYEQYF. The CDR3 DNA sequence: TGTGCCAGCAGCTCCGGGACTAGCGGGAGCCCCTACGAGCAGTACTTC.

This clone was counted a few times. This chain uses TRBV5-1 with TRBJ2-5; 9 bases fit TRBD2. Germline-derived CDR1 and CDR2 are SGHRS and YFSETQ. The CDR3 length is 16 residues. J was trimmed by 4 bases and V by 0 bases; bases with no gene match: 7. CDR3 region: CASSLGGSAGGETQYF. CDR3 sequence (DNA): TGCGCCAGCAGCTTGGGAGGGTCAGCGGGAGGAGAGACCCAGTACTTC.

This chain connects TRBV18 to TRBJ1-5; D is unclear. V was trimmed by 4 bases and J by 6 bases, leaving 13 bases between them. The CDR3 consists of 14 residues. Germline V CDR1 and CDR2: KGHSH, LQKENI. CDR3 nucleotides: TGTGCCAGCTCACTAGTGGGCGGGCGTCAGCCCCAGCATTTT. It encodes CASSLVGGRQPQHF.

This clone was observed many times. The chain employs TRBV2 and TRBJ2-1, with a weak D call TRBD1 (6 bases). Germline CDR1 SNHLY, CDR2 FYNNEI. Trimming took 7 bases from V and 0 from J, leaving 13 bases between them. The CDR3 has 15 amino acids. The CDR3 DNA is TGTGCCAGCATGGGGGCGGCAAACTCCTACAATGAGCAGTTCTTC. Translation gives CASMGAANSYNEQFF.